These 24 T cell receptor beta chains were sequenced from one sample in a study of OX40 agonist ivuxolimab in advanced cancers. Assay used: immunoSEQ multiplex PCR; TCRdb lists only in-frame clones, some missing. In the table there are more than 65,000 clones, 91% of which are singletons. The material sequenced was CD4+ or CD8+ T cells sorted from blood, taken in a trial of the OX40 agonist ivuxolimab. The receptor set was obtained from an adult with an advanced solid tumor such as melanoma, head and neck, liver or kidney cancer.

V and J are TRBV5-6 and TRBJ2-1, with 14 bases aligning to TRBD2. The CDR3 spans 19 residues. V lost 2 bases, J lost 1 base, and 8 bases stayed unmatched. CDR1 and CDR2 from the germline V gene are SGHDT and YYEEEE. The CDR3 protein is CASSFSFRTSGRSYNEQFF. The CDR3, as DNA: TGTGCCAGCAGCTTCAGTTTTAGGACTAGCGGGAGGTCCTACAATGAGCAGTTCTTC. The full variable domain, rest sourced from reference TRBV5-6 and TRBJ2-1, is DAGVTQSPTHLIKTRGQQVTLRCSPKSGHDTVSWYQQALGQGPQFIFQYYEEEERQRGNFPDRFSGHQFPNYSSELNVNALLLGDSALYLCASSFSFRTSGRSYNEQFFGPGTRLTVL.

The chain uses TRBV19 and TRBJ1-5; 8 nucleotides line up with TRBD1. The CDR3 is made up of 15 amino acids. Trimming removed 2 bases from V and 2 bases from J; junction bases left unmatched: 2. Germline V lookup: CDR1 LNHDA, CDR2 SQIVND (reference sequence). The DNA for the CDR3 is TGTGCCAGTAGTATAACGACAGGGGGCAATCAGCCCCAGCATTTT. It translates to CASSITTGGNQPQHF.

CDR3 amino acids: CASSLEGQGWGTDTQYF. CDR3 nucleotide sequence: TGCGCCAGCAGCTTGGAGGGACAGGGATGGGGCACAGATACGCAGTATTTT. The genes are TRBV5-1 and TRBJ2-3, with 9 positions matching TRBD1. The CDR3 extends over 17 amino acids. Germline CDR1 is SGHRS and CDR2 is YFSETQ. Trimming took 0 bases from V and 1 from J; bases not matched to a gene: 6. The whole variable domain, remainder taken from reference TRBV5-1 and TRBJ2-3, is KAGVTQTPRYLIKTRGQQVTLSCSPISGHRSVSWYQQTPGQGLQFLFEYFSETQRNKGNFPGRFSGRQFSNSRSEMNVSTLELGDSALYLCASSLEGQGWGTDTQYFGPGTRLTVL.

This chain uses TRBV18 with TRBJ2-5; D not resolved. Trimming pared 3 bases from V and 5 bases from J, leaving 13 bases between. The CDR3 spans 14 residues. Germline loops: CDR1 KGHSH, CDR2 LQKENI. The CDR3 bases are TGTGCCAGCTCACCTACCGGGTCATGGGAGACCCAGTACTTC. It is translated as CASSPTGSWETQYF.

This chain links TRBV2 with TRBJ1-4, with 7 bases fitting TRBD1. The CDR3 has 14 residues. Germline CDR1 and CDR2: SNHLY and FYNNEI. Trimming cost V 7 bases and J 2 bases; bases outside gene matches: 4. The chain's CDR3 is CASTSDRTNEKLFF. The CDR3, as DNA: TGTGCCAGCACCTCGGACAGGACTAATGAAAAACTGTTTTTT.

The chain recombines TRBV7-3 with TRBJ2-5, with 10 bases aligning to TRBD1. Germline V gene sequence: CDR1 SGHTA, CDR2 FQGTGA. The CDR3 runs to 14 residues. With 4 bases clipped from V and 5 bases from J, the junction kept 4 bases outside the gene matches. This CDR3 is CASSSTGGLETQYF. CDR3 nucleotide sequence: TGTGCCAGCAGCTCGACAGGGGGCTTGGAGACCCAGTACTTC. The variable domain in full, with the rest retrieved from reference TRBV7-3 and TRBJ2-5, is GAGVSQTPSNKVTEKGKYVELRCDPISGHTALYWYRQSLGQGPEFLIYFQGTGAADDSGLPNDRFFAVRPEGSVSTLKIQRTERGDSAVYLCASSSTGGLETQYFGPGTRLLVL.

This clone occurred a few times. This specimen includes other DNA sequences encoding the same CDR3. The chain carries TRBV2 and TRBJ2-3; TRBD2 matches 8 bases. The CDR3 is made up of 17 amino acids. The germline CDR1 and CDR2 sequences are SNHLY and FYNNEI. V was pared by 2 bases and J by 0 bases, with 7 bases of the junction left unmatched. CDR3 residues: CASSELTSGASTDTQYF. The CDR3 region has the DNA TGTGCCAGCAGTGAACTAACTAGCGGTGCTAGCACAGATACGCAGTATTTT.

The sample holds one count of this clone. The chain employs TRBV9 and TRBJ2-1, with D unresolved. The CDR3 has 13 amino acids. Trimming took 1 base from V and 5 from J, leaving 7 bases between them. Germline CDR1 is SGDLS and CDR2 is YYNGEE. In DNA, the CDR3 is TGTGCCAGCAGCGTAAAGGAGAACAATGAGCAGTTCTTC. As protein: CASSVKENNEQFF. Variable domain in full (rest from reference TRBV9 and TRBJ2-1): DSGVTQTPKHLITATGQRVTLRCSPRSGDLSVYWYQQSLDQGLQFLIQYYNGEERAKGNILERFSAQQFPDLHSELNLSSLELGDSALYFCASSVKENNEQFFGPGTRLTVL.

The CDR3 region is CASSVADGGVGTNEKLFF. The CDR3 coding sequence is TGTGCCAGCAGCGTAGCGGACGGTGGAGTGGGTACTAATGAAAAACTGTTTTTT. The chain uses TRBV9 and TRBJ1-4; D remains ambiguous. CDR3 length: 18 amino acids. The germline V and J ends were trimmed by 0 bases and 2 bases, with 17 bases remaining between them. Germline lookup yields CDR1 SGDLS and CDR2 YYNGEE. The full variable domain, rest sourced from reference TRBV9 and TRBJ1-4, is DSGVTQTPKHLITATGQRVTLRCSPRSGDLSVYWYQQSLDQGLQFLIQYYNGEERAKGNILERFSAQQFPDLHSELNLSSLELGDSALYFCASSVADGGVGTNEKLFFGSGTQLSVL.

The chain is built from TRBV7-6 and TRBJ2-7, with 8 bases lining up with TRBD1. The CDR3 spans 18 residues. Looked up from germline, CDR1 is SGHVS and CDR2 is FNYEAQ. Trimming removed 4 bases from V and 2 bases from J; junction bases left unmatched: 16. The CDR3 nucleotides are TGTGCCAGCAGCTCAAGCCCCCTGGGACAGGTAAAAGCCTACGAGCAGTACTTC. Protein product: CASSSSPLGQVKAYEQYF.

This clone was seen a single time. The chain carries TRBV19 and TRBJ2-1, with D perhaps matching TRBD2 (6 bases). The germline V and J ends were trimmed by 9 bases and 0 bases, with 12 bases remaining between them. The CDR3 has 14 amino acids. The germline CDR1 and CDR2 sequences are LNHDA and SQIVND (reference sequence). For the CDR3, the DNA is TGTGCCAGCGATAGCGGAAACTCCTACAATGAGCAGTTCTTC. Its translation is CASDSGNSYNEQFF.

V and J are TRBV6-6 and TRBJ1-1, with 9 bases lining up with TRBD1. J was trimmed by 8 bases and V by 6 bases; bases with no gene match: 4. The CDR3 is made up of 12 amino acids. Per the germline V gene, CDR1 is MNHNY and CDR2 is SVGAGI (reference sequence). In nucleotides, the CDR3 is TGTGCCAGCAGGGACGGACAGGGGGAAGCTTTCTTT. It encodes CASRDGQGEAFF.

The rearrangement links TRBV5-4 to TRBJ1-5; D remains ambiguous. Germline V lookup: CDR1 SGHNT, CDR2 YYREEE (reference sequence). The CDR3 contains 16 residues. V was trimmed by 3 bases and J by 3 bases, leaving 16 bases between them. The CDR3 is CASSWPRHPPNQPQHF. CDR3 in DNA: TGTGCCAGCAGCTGGCCGAGGCACCCGCCCAATCAGCCCCAGCATTTT.

The genes are TRBV7-3 and TRBJ2-7; D not resolved. With 0 bases removed from V and 5 bases from J, the gap between germline ends came to 8 bases. The germline gives CDR1 SGHTA, CDR2 FQGTGA. The CDR3 extends over 13 amino acids. Here the CDR3 reads CASSLTGSNEQYF. CDR3 sequence (DNA): TGTGCCAGCAGCTTAACGGGGTCAAACGAGCAGTACTTC.

V gene TRBV5-4 combines with J gene TRBJ1-2; D remains unclear. The CDR3 is made up of 14 amino acids. Trimming cost V 0 bases and J 7 bases, with 13 bases left between them. Germline V gene lookup returns CDR1 SGHNT and CDR2 YYREEE (reference sequence). The CDR3 nucleotides are TGTGCCAGCAGCTTGGAGGGCGGGTCTATTGGCTACACCTTC. It specifies CASSLEGGSIGYTF.

This rearrangement joins TRBV28 to TRBJ2-7; possibly TRBD1 for D (6 bases). V lost 9 bases and J 4 bases, leaving 10 bases between the germline ends. From germline, CDR1 is MDHEN and CDR2 SYDVKM. CDR3 length: 11 amino acids. The CDR3 region has the DNA TGTGCCAGTACAGGGTTATACGAGCAGTACTTC. It codes for CASTGLYEQYF.

This chain joins TRBV5-6 and TRBJ1-5, with 7 nucleotides matching TRBD1. Germline CDR1 and CDR2: SGHDT and YYEEEE. CDR3 length: 16 residues. The V gene end was trimmed by 5 bases and the J gene end by 2 bases; junction bases not matched to a gene: 10. DNA of the CDR3: TGTGCCAGCAGACACCGTACAGGGGTCGGCAATCAGCCCCAGCATTTT. This sequence encodes CASRHRTGVGNQPQHF.

CDR3 DNA: TGCAGCGTTGAAGGTGGGATGCGCACAGATACGCAGTATTTT. It encodes CSVEGGMRTDTQYF. The rearrangement uses TRBV29-1 and TRBJ2-3, with D unresolved. V lost 1 base and J lost 1, with 9 bases in between. This CDR3 spans 14 amino acids. The V gene's germline CDR1 is SQVTM and CDR2 ANQGSEA.

This chain joins TRBV7-8 and TRBJ2-7; D is unclear. Trimming removed 5 bases from V and 1 base from J, with 15 bases in between. Germline CDR1 is SGHVS and CDR2 is FQNEAQ. This CDR3 region has 15 residues. The CDR3 region has the DNA TGTGCCAGCAGCAATAGGGCTATTGGATCCTACGAGCAGTACTTC. Amino acids: CASSNRAIGSYEQYF. The variable domain in full, with the rest retrieved from reference TRBV7-8 and TRBJ2-7, is GAGVSQSPRYKVAKRGQDVALRCDPISGHVSLFWYQQALGQGPEFLTYFQNEAQLDKSGLPSDRFFAERPEGSVSTLKIQRTQQEDSAVYLCASSNRAIGSYEQYFGPGTRLTVT.

The chain recombines TRBV10-2 with TRBJ1-6, with TRBD1 matching 7 bases. The length of the CDR3 is 16 residues. Germline-derived CDR1 and CDR2 are WSHSY and SAAADI. V dropped 6 bases and J dropped 7; count of bases not matched to a gene: 12. DNA of the CDR3: TGCGCCAGCAGCAAAGGAGGGGGCGCCGTAAATTCACCCCTCCACTTT. It yields the protein CASSKGGGAVNSPLHF.

This clone was counted a single time. The chain is built from TRBV19 and TRBJ1-5; possible D gene TRBD1, 6 bases. This CDR3 region has 15 residues. Trimming pared 8 bases from V and 3 bases from J, leaving 17 bases between. Germline CDR1 reads LNHDA; CDR2 reads SQIVND (reference sequence). The CDR3: CASRGGGPLNQPQHF. The DNA for the CDR3 is TGTGCCAGTCGGGGAGGGGGTCCCCTCAATCAGCCCCAGCATTTT.

This chain joins TRBV2 and TRBJ1-3; 7 bases fit TRBD1. The ends lost 6 bases at V and 2 bases at J; junction bases unmatched: 10. CDR1 is SNHLY, CDR2 FYNNEI, per germline. The CDR3 totals 16 residues. The CDR3 sequence: CASRGTGALPGNTIYF. The CDR3 coding sequence is TGTGCCAGCAGGGGAACAGGGGCGCTCCCTGGAAACACCATATATTTT.

The chain is built from TRBV2 and TRBJ1-5; 8 bases align to TRBD1. Germline CDR1 SNHLY, CDR2 FYNNEI. There are 15 residues in the CDR3. With 5 bases clipped from V and 6 bases from J, the junction kept 9 bases outside the gene matches. The CDR3 nucleotides are TGTGCCAGCAGTTCTAAACTACAGGGGGTTCAGCCCCAGCATTTT. It specifies CASSSKLQGVQPQHF.

V gene TRBV5-8 combines with J gene TRBJ1-1; no reliable D call. The germline CDR1 and CDR2 sequences are SGHTS and YDEGEE. The CDR3 has 12 amino acids. Deletions cut 6 bases from V and 4 bases from J, with 10 bases between. CDR3 DNA: TGTGCCAGCATCACCGTCCCCACTGAAGCTTTCTTT. Its translation: CASITVPTEAFF. The full variable domain, with the rest looked up from reference TRBV5-8 and TRBJ1-1, is EAGVTQSPTHLIKTRGQQATLRCSPISGHTSVYWYQQALGLGLQFLLWYDEGEERNRGNFPPRFSGRQFPNYSSELNVNALELEDSALYLCASITVPTEAFFGQGTRLTVV.